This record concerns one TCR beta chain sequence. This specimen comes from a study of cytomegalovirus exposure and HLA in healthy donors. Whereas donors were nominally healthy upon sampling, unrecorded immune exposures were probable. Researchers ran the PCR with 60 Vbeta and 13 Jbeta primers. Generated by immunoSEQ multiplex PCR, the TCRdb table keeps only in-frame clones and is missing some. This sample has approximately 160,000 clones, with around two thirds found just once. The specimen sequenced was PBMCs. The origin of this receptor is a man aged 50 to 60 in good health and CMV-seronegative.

The CDR3 loop is CASSLTRDSNTEAFF. The CDR3 DNA sequence: TGTGCCAGCAGTTTGACCCGGGACTCGAACACTGAAGCTTTCTTT. The rearrangement joins TRBV6-5 to TRBJ1-1; a weak D match, TRBD1 (5 bases). Germline V gives CDR1 MNHEY, CDR2 SVGAGI. The CDR3 is 15 residues long. Between the trimmed V and J ends, which lost 4 bases and 1 base, there was a span of 13 bases.